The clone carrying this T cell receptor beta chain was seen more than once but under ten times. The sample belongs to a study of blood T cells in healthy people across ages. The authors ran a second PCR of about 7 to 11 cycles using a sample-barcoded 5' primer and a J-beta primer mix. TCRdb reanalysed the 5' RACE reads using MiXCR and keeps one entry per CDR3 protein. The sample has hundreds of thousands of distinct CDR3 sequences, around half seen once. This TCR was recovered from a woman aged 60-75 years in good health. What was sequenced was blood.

The CDR3 nucleotides are TGCAGCGTGAAGGGACAGATCCCCTACGAGCAGTACTTC. This codes for CSVKGQIPYEQYF. V gene TRBV29-1 combines with J gene TRBJ2-7; TRBD1 agrees at 7 bases. The CDR3 runs to 13 residues. Looked up from germline, CDR1 is SQVTM and CDR2 is ANQGSEA. J was trimmed by 2 bases and V by 6 bases; bases with no gene match: 7.